Shown below are 27 T cell receptor beta chains from a single sample sequenced in a study of T cells after yellow fever vaccination. TCRdb called the 5' RACE reads again in MiXCR, with one record for every CDR3 protein. The profile covers over 300,000 distinct CDR3 sequences, with 3.6% appearing a single time and 20% to 30% taken by the ten largest. Sample: PBMCs, taken on the day of the yellow fever booster vaccination. Source of these receptors: a young man who received the YFV17D yellow fever vaccine.

The rearrangement joins TRBV12-3 or TRBV12-4 to TRBJ2-7, with 9 bases lining up with TRBD1. V gave up 1 base and J gave up 5 bases; unmatched junction bases: 0. The CDR3 has 13 amino acids. The CDR3 DNA reads as TGTGCCAGCAGTTTAGGGGACAGGGACGAGCAGTACGTC. This gives the protein CASSLGDRDEQYV.

V usage is TRBV5-6 and J usage is TRBJ1-1, with 7 bases fitting TRBD1. The CDR3 loop spans 14 amino acids. Trimming removed 6 bases from V and 4 bases from J; junction bases left unmatched: 9. The germline V gene has CDR1 SGHDT and CDR2 YYEEEE. CDR3 amino acids: CASTVRGKGTEAFF. For the CDR3, the DNA is TGTGCCAGCACCGTCAGGGGGAAGGGCACTGAAGCTTTCTTT.

Many counts were recorded for this clonotype. This sequence joins TRBV6-2 or TRBV6-3 and TRBJ2-5; D not resolved. V lost 11 bases, J lost 3 bases, and 16 bases lay in between. The CDR3 loop spans 13 amino acids. Looked up from germline, CDR1 is MNHEY and CDR2 is SVGEGT. The CDR3 here is CAHRRIGKETQYF. In nucleotides, the CDR3 is TGTGCCCATCGGCGAATTGGTAAAGAGACCCAGTACTTC.

V is TRBV5-5 and J is TRBJ2-3; a weak D match, TRBD1 (5 bases). Trimming took off 4 bases at V and 4 bases at J, with 13 bases between the two ends. CDR1 and CDR2 (germline): SGHKS, YYEKEE (reference sequence). The CDR3 loop spans 14 amino acids. As DNA, the CDR3 is TGTGCCAGCAGCCACTGGGGCCGGGCAGATACGCAGTATTTT. It specifies CASSHWGRADTQYF.

This clonotype has ten or more counts. The V and J genes are TRBV4-2 and TRBJ1-2; maybe TRBD1 (5 bases). V was clipped by 4 bases and J by 2 bases, with 20 bases between them. From germline, CDR1 is LGHNA and CDR2 YNFKEQ. This CDR3 is 17 amino acids long. DNA for the CDR3: TGTGCCAGCAGCCCATCTCAGGGCAGCCAGTTAAACTATGGCTACACCTTC. Its translation is CASSPSQGSQLNYGYTF.

The J gene is TRBJ2-3, the V gene TRBV20-1; a weak D match, TRBD2 (7 bases). V dropped 3 bases and J dropped 2 bases, with 15 bases sitting between them. The CDR3 is 15 amino acids. Germline loops: CDR1 DFQATT, CDR2 SNEGSKA (reference sequence). CDR3 region: CSASGGPDFTDTQYF. CDR3 nucleotides: TGCAGTGCTAGCGGGGGGCCAGACTTCACAGATACGCAGTATTTT.

The chain employs TRBV12-3 or TRBV12-4 and TRBJ1-1; D not resolved. This CDR3 region has 11 residues. V was pared by 6 bases and J by 10 bases, with 12 bases between. The CDR3 DNA is TGTGCCAGCAGATCTGTGGGCCCAGCTTTCTTT. Its translation: CASRSVGPAFF.

This clonotype was detected many times. CDR3 sequence: CASSQGPFSAFF. The CDR3 bases are TGTGCCAGCAGCCAAGGGCCCTTTTCAGCTTTCTTT. The J gene is TRBJ1-1, the V gene TRBV14; D is unclear. V shed 1 base and J shed 10 bases, with 10 bases lying between them. The CDR3 spans 12 residues. Germline CDR1 is SGHDN and CDR2 is FVKESK.

This clonotype occurred many times. The chain uses TRBV29-1 and TRBJ1-6; D call uncertain. The CDR3 extends over 13 amino acids. CDR1 is SQVTM and CDR2 is ANQGSEA in the germline V gene. V was trimmed by 2 bases and J by 6 bases, leaving 8 bases between them. In DNA form, the CDR3 reads TGCAGCGTTGAAACAACAAGTAATTCACCCCTCCACTTT. Residues: CSVETTSNSPLHF.

This clonotype occurred a few times. The chain joins TRBV20-1 to TRBJ2-1; 12 bases fit TRBD2. The CDR3 spans 15 residues. Trimming took 2 bases from V and 5 from J; bases not matched to a gene: 4. Germline lookup yields CDR1 DFQATT and CDR2 SNEGSKA (reference sequence). CDR3 in amino acids: CSARYLAGGNNEQFF. The DNA for the CDR3 is TGCAGTGCTAGATACCTAGCGGGGGGGAACAATGAGCAGTTCTTC.

This clonotype was observed a handful of times. This chain links TRBV7-2 with TRBJ2-1, with D maybe TRBD1 (6 bases). V was cut by 5 bases and J by 0 bases, with 20 bases left in between. Germline V CDR1 and CDR2: SGHTA, FQGNSA. The CDR3 has 18 residues. The CDR3: CASSHKGTLGSSYNEQFF. The DNA for the CDR3 is TGTGCCAGCAGCCACAAAGGGACACTCGGAAGCTCCTACAATGAGCAGTTCTTC.

This clonotype appeared a few times. This chain links TRBV5-1 with TRBJ2-7; TRBD2 matches 9 bases. The ends lost 0 bases at V and 3 bases at J; junction bases unmatched: 22. The germline V gene encodes CDR1 SGHRS and CDR2 YFSETQ. CDR3 size: 21 residues. CDR3 in DNA: TGCGCCAGCAGCTTGGCCAGGATATCAGCGGGGGGCTCGAAGGGGAACTACGAGCAGTACGTC. Translated, it gives CASSLARISAGGSKGNYEQYV.

This clonotype has just a few counts. The V call is TRBV7-2, the J call TRBJ2-3, with D unclear. The V gene's germline CDR1 is SGHTA and CDR2 FQGNSA. The length of the CDR3 is 12 residues. Trimming removed 2 bases at V and 4 bases at J, with 4 bases between. Here the CDR3 reads CASSLMSDTQYF. The CDR3 region has the DNA TGTGCCAGCAGCTTAATGTCAGATACGCAGTATTTT.

In its sample, this clonotype was seen a few times. The chain carries TRBV5-1 and TRBJ2-5; the D gene is possibly TRBD1 (6 bases). The CDR3 sequence is 15 residues long. The V and J ends lost 0 bases and 8 bases respectively, with 17 bases between them. From germline, CDR1 is SGHRS and CDR2 YFSETQ. CDR3 sequence reads: CASSLDRADQGTQYF. For the CDR3, the DNA is TGCGCCAGCAGCTTGGACAGGGCCGACCAAGGAACCCAGTACTTC.

This clonotype was counted many times. The CDR3 bases are TGTGCCAGCAGTTTCCGGACCCGCTCCCGTTGGGAGTCCTCCCTTTACGAGCAGTACGTC. Its translation is CASSFRTRSRWESSLYEQYV. This chain joins TRBV28 and TRBJ2-7; possibly TRBD2 for D (5 bases). Trimming removed 3 bases at V and 4 bases at J, with 31 bases between. The CDR3 has 20 residues. CDR1 MDHEN and CDR2 SYDVKM come from the germline V gene.

This clonotype has a count of ten or more. This sequence joins TRBV29-1 and TRBJ2-2; D may be TRBD1 (6 bases). CDR3 length equals 13 residues. Trimming took 5 bases from V and 3 from J, leaving 10 bases between them. Germline-derived CDR1 and CDR2 are SQVTM and ANQGSEA. The CDR3 sequence: CSVTGLDTGELFF. DNA of the CDR3: TGCAGCGTTACAGGGTTGGACACCGGGGAGCTGTTTTTT.

This clonotype was seen at least ten times. The chain couples TRBV20-1 to TRBJ2-3; 9 bases map to TRBD2. With 0 bases clipped from V and 4 bases from J, the junction kept 8 bases outside the gene matches. The germline gives CDR1 DFQATT, CDR2 SNEGSKA (reference sequence). The CDR3 is 16 amino acids. CDR3 amino acids: CSARDIASGDADTQYF. The CDR3 nucleotides read TGCAGTGCTAGAGATATAGCTAGCGGGGATGCAGATACGCAGTATTTT.

This clonotype was found many times. This chain links TRBV7-8 with TRBJ2-3; D remains unclear. V gave up 6 bases and J gave up 3 bases, with 16 bases separating them. Germline assignment: CDR1 SGHVS and CDR2 FQNEAQ. The CDR3 spans 15 residues. In DNA form, the CDR3 reads TGTGCCAGCAGTCGAGTCGCTAGTTGGACAGATACGCAGTATTTT. This codes for CASSRVASWTDTQYF.

The genes are TRBV4-1 and TRBJ2-5; D is undetermined. CDR3 length: 17 amino acids. The germline CDR1 and CDR2 sequences are MGHRA and YSYEKL. V was pared by 1 base and J by 1 base, with 16 bases between. CDR3 protein: CASSQGSLGRIQETQYF. CDR3 sequence (DNA): TGCGCCAGCAGCCAAGGTTCTCTAGGGCGTATCCAAGAGACCCAGTACTTC.

In its sample, this clonotype was seen a few times. V and J are TRBV7-6 and TRBJ2-7; no definite D call. The CDR3 consists of 12 residues. Germline V gene lookup returns CDR1 SGHVS and CDR2 FNYEAQ. The V and J ends lost 5 bases and 1 base respectively, with 6 bases between them. CDR3 sequence: CASSQYSYEQYF. The CDR3 DNA is TGTGCCAGCAGCCAATATTCCTACGAGCAGTACTTC. Variable domain in full (rest from reference TRBV7-6 and TRBJ2-7): GAGVSQSPRYKVTKRGQDVALRCDPISGHVSLYWYRQALGQGPEFLTYFNYEAQQDKSGLPNDRFSAERPEGSISTLTIQRTEQRDSAMYRCASSQYSYEQYFGPGTRLTVT.

This clonotype was seen many times. The genes are TRBV27 and TRBJ1-1; 7 bases map to TRBD1. CDR3 length: 12 amino acids. Germline CDR1 and CDR2: MNHEY and SMNVEV (reference sequence). V lost 5 bases and J lost 9; bases outside the gene matches: 6. The CDR3 nucleotides are TGTGCCAGCAGTCCTCCAGGGGGGCAAGCTTTCTTT. It yields the protein CASSPPGGQAFF.

This clonotype was picked up many times. The chain combines TRBV5-1 with TRBJ1-2; D not certain. Germline V gene sequence: CDR1 SGHRS, CDR2 YFSETQ. V lost 2 bases to trimming and J lost 6 bases, with 11 bases between them. The CDR3 covers 13 residues. This chain's CDR3 is CASSFAVGDGYTF. DNA of the CDR3: TGCGCCAGCAGCTTTGCAGTGGGCGATGGCTACACCTTC.

This chain links TRBV5-1 with TRBJ2-2; 14 nucleotides line up with TRBD2. J was trimmed by 7 bases and V by 4 bases; bases with no gene match: 6. Germline V gene data show CDR1 as SGHRS and CDR2 as YFSETQ. CDR3 size: 16 residues. Written as DNA, the CDR3 is TGCGCCAGCAGCCTGGGGACTAGCGGGGGCCACGGGGAGCTGTTTTTT. It yields the protein CASSLGTSGGHGELFF.

This clonotype was detected many times. The V call is TRBV7-3, the J call TRBJ2-3; tentatively, D is TRBD2 (5 bases). Trimming cost V 1 base and J 5 bases, with 7 bases left between them. CDR1 and CDR2 (germline): SGHTA, FQGTGA. This CDR3 has 13 residues. CDR3 loop: CASSLRREDTQYF. DNA of the CDR3: TGTGCCAGCAGCTTAAGACGGGAAGATACGCAGTATTTT.

With regard to this clonotype: At one end, the junction sequence differs from germline, possibly due to a read error. The chain is built from TRBV4-3 and TRBJ1-4; D remains ambiguous. Per the germline V gene, CDR1 is LGHNA and CDR2 is YSLEER. The CDR3 contains 14 residues. CDR3 loop: CASCQVFQREKVFF. The DNA for the CDR3 is TGCGCCAGCTGCCAAGTTTTCCAGCGGGAAAAAGTGTTTTTT.

In its sample, this clonotype was seen many times. The V call is TRBV20-1, the J call TRBJ2-1; 8 bases match TRBD2. Trimming cost V 5 bases and J 1 base; bases outside gene matches: 10. Germline CDR1 reads DFQATT; CDR2 reads SNEGSKA (reference sequence). The CDR3 runs 16 residues. The CDR3 is CSARHTPGGSYNEQFF. DNA of the CDR3: TGCAGTGCTCGCCACACCCCGGGGGGGTCCTACAATGAGCAGTTCTTC.

This clonotype has a handful of counts. This chain links TRBV4-2 with TRBJ1-4; 9 nucleotides line up with TRBD1. Germline CDR1 and CDR2: LGHNA and YNFKEQ. Losses at the gene ends were 0 bases for V and 5 bases for J; bases not matched to a gene: 4. This CDR3 is built from 16 residues. The CDR3 reads CASSQDPGTGNEKLFF. CDR3 nucleotides: TGTGCCAGCAGCCAAGATCCAGGGACAGGGAATGAAAAACTGTTTTTT.